These T cell receptor beta chains were read from a single sample in a study of T cells in localized non-small cell lung cancer. This table comes from immunoSEQ multiplex PCR, and its TCRdb copy is limited to in-frame clones, with some not included. The sample has about 75,000 clones; 65% to 85% are singletons. This specimen was peripheral blood, taken before any cancer treatment. These receptors were taken from a female donor aged 60 or older with stage I lung adenocarcinoma. Both conserved end residues are part of each CDR3. A D gene is named only where the DNA matches it firmly. Rows give clone size only sometimes, using once, few, many, or a class for an expanded clone.

D gene: TRBD1; J gene: TRBJ1-1; clone size: NA; V gene: TRBV5-4; CDR3 protein: CASSPGQGPTPAFF; CDR3 DNA: TGTGCCAGCAGCCCCGGACAGGGACCAACCCCGGCTTTCTTT
D gene: TRBD1; J gene: TRBJ2-7; clone size: NA; V gene: TRBV29-1; CDR3 protein: CSVSSQGFKQYF; CDR3 DNA: TGCAGCGTATCCTCACAGGGGTTCAAGCAGTACTTC
D gene: TRBD2; J gene: TRBJ2-1; clone size: NA; V gene: TRBV28; CDR3 protein: CASLPSGRIHEQFF; CDR3 DNA: TGTGCCAGCCTTCCTAGCGGGAGAATCCATGAGCAGTTCTTC
D gene: NA; J gene: TRBJ2-3; clone size: NA; V gene: TRBV11-3; CDR3 protein: CASSQGGGPTDTQYF; CDR3 DNA: TGTGCCAGCAGCCAGGGGGGAGGGCCTACAGATACGCAGTATTTT
D gene: TRBD2; J gene: TRBJ2-1; clone size: NA; V gene: TRBV5-1; CDR3 protein: CASSLSVGGYNEQFF; CDR3 DNA: TGCGCCAGCAGCTTGTCTGTGGGGGGGTACAATGAGCAGTTCTTC
D gene: TRBD1; J gene: TRBJ2-5; clone size: NA; V gene: TRBV6-5; CDR3 protein: CASKPGQGSETQYF; CDR3 DNA: TGTGCCAGCAAACCCGGACAGGGTTCGGAGACCCAGTACTTC
D gene: NA; J gene: TRBJ1-5; clone size: once; V gene: TRBV18; CDR3 protein: CASSPGRGNQPQHF; CDR3 DNA: TGTGCCAGCTCACCAGGCAGGGGAAATCAGCCCCAGCATTTT
D gene: NA; J gene: TRBJ2-5; clone size: NA; V gene: TRBV7-2; CDR3 protein: CASSSHSTAPSQETQYF; CDR3 DNA: TGTGCCAGCAGCTCCCATTCGACAGCCCCCAGCCAAGAGACCCAGTACTTC
D gene: NA; J gene: TRBJ1-4; clone size: NA; V gene: TRBV13; CDR3 protein: CASSYGDTGNEKLFF; CDR3 DNA: TGTGCCAGCAGCTATGGAGACACAGGGAATGAAAAACTGTTTTTT
D gene: NA; J gene: TRBJ1-1; clone size: NA; V gene: TRBV19; CDR3 protein: CASKGDPADTEAFF; CDR3 DNA: TGTGCCAGTAAAGGGGACCCGGCGGACACTGAAGCTTTCTTT
D gene: TRBD1; J gene: TRBJ1-1; clone size: NA; V gene: TRBV30; CDR3 protein: CAWGTGDGDYTEAFF; CDR3 DNA: TGTGCCTGGGGTACAGGGGACGGGGATTACACTGAAGCTTTCTTT
D gene: NA; J gene: TRBJ2-2; clone size: NA; V gene: TRBV7-3; CDR3 protein: CASSPALNTGELFF; CDR3 DNA: TGTGCCAGCAGCCCAGCCTTGAACACCGGGGAGCTGTTTTTT
D gene: TRBD1; J gene: TRBJ1-5; clone size: NA; V gene: TRBV6-1; CDR3 protein: CASSEWGTGPKRPQHF; CDR3 DNA: TGTGCCAGCAGTGAATGGGGGACAGGCCCCAAGAGGCCCCAGCATTTT
D gene: NA; J gene: TRBJ1-2; clone size: NA; V gene: TRBV27; CDR3 protein: CASSPLGVSYGYTF; CDR3 DNA: TGTGCCAGCAGTCCCCTCGGGGTTAGCTATGGCTACACCTTC
D gene: NA; J gene: TRBJ1-4; clone size: NA; V gene: TRBV28; CDR3 protein: CASSSGAAGTNEKLFF; CDR3 DNA: TGTGCCAGCAGTTCGGGGGCGGCGGGCACTAATGAAAAACTGTTTTTT
D gene: NA; J gene: TRBJ2-2; clone size: few; V gene: TRBV9; CDR3 protein: CASSVDPTGELFF; CDR3 DNA: TGTGCCAGCAGCGTAGACCCCACCGGGGAGCTGTTTTTT
D gene: TRBD1; J gene: TRBJ1-1; clone size: few; V gene: TRBV5-1; CDR3 protein: CASGQGNTEAFF; CDR3 DNA: TGCGCCAGCGGACAGGGAAACACTGAAGCTTTCTTT
D gene: TRBD2; J gene: TRBJ2-3; clone size: NA; V gene: TRBV19; CDR3 protein: CASSTSSSGGLDTQYF; CDR3 DNA: TGTGCCAGTAGTACCTCCTCTAGCGGGGGGTTAGATACGCAGTATTTT
D gene: TRBD1; J gene: TRBJ2-7; clone size: NA; V gene: TRBV6-1; CDR3 protein: CASSLRPGQPYEQYF; CDR3 DNA: TGTGCCAGCAGTTTAAGGCCGGGACAGCCCTACGAGCAGTACTTC
D gene: NA; J gene: TRBJ1-2; clone size: NA; V gene: TRBV5-1; CDR3 protein: CASSFVSAGDYGYTF; CDR3 DNA: TGCGCCAGCAGTTTTGTGAGCGCAGGGGACTATGGCTACACCTTC
D gene: NA; J gene: TRBJ2-1; clone size: few; V gene: TRBV6-5; CDR3 protein: CASSLGTVNEQFF; CDR3 DNA: TGTGCCAGCAGCCTGGGGACCGTAAATGAGCAGTTCTTC
D gene: NA; J gene: TRBJ1-1; clone size: NA; V gene: TRBV27; CDR3 protein: CASSPPVAGFGMNTEAFF; CDR3 DNA: TGTGCCAGCAGCCCACCCGTTGCAGGGTTCGGAATGAACACTGAAGCTTTCTTT
D gene: NA; J gene: TRBJ2-6; clone size: NA; V gene: TRBV6-5; CDR3 protein: CASTKVVSGANVLTF; CDR3 DNA: TGTGCCAGCACGAAAGTTGTCTCTGGGGCCAACGTCCTGACTTTC
D gene: TRBD2; J gene: TRBJ2-7; clone size: NA; V gene: TRBV5-6; CDR3 protein: CASSRGLAGSYEQYF; CDR3 DNA: TGTGCCAGCAGCCGGGGACTAGCGGGGTCCTACGAGCAGTACTTC
D gene: TRBD2; J gene: TRBJ2-1; clone size: NA; V gene: TRBV19; CDR3 protein: CASTRVASGNNEQFF; CDR3 DNA: TGTGCCAGTACCCGGGTGGCTAGCGGGAACAATGAGCAGTTCTTC
D gene: TRBD1; J gene: TRBJ1-5; clone size: NA; V gene: TRBV7-2; CDR3 protein: CASSSTGDQPQHF; CDR3 DNA: TGTGCCAGCAGCTCGACAGGGGATCAGCCCCAGCATTTT